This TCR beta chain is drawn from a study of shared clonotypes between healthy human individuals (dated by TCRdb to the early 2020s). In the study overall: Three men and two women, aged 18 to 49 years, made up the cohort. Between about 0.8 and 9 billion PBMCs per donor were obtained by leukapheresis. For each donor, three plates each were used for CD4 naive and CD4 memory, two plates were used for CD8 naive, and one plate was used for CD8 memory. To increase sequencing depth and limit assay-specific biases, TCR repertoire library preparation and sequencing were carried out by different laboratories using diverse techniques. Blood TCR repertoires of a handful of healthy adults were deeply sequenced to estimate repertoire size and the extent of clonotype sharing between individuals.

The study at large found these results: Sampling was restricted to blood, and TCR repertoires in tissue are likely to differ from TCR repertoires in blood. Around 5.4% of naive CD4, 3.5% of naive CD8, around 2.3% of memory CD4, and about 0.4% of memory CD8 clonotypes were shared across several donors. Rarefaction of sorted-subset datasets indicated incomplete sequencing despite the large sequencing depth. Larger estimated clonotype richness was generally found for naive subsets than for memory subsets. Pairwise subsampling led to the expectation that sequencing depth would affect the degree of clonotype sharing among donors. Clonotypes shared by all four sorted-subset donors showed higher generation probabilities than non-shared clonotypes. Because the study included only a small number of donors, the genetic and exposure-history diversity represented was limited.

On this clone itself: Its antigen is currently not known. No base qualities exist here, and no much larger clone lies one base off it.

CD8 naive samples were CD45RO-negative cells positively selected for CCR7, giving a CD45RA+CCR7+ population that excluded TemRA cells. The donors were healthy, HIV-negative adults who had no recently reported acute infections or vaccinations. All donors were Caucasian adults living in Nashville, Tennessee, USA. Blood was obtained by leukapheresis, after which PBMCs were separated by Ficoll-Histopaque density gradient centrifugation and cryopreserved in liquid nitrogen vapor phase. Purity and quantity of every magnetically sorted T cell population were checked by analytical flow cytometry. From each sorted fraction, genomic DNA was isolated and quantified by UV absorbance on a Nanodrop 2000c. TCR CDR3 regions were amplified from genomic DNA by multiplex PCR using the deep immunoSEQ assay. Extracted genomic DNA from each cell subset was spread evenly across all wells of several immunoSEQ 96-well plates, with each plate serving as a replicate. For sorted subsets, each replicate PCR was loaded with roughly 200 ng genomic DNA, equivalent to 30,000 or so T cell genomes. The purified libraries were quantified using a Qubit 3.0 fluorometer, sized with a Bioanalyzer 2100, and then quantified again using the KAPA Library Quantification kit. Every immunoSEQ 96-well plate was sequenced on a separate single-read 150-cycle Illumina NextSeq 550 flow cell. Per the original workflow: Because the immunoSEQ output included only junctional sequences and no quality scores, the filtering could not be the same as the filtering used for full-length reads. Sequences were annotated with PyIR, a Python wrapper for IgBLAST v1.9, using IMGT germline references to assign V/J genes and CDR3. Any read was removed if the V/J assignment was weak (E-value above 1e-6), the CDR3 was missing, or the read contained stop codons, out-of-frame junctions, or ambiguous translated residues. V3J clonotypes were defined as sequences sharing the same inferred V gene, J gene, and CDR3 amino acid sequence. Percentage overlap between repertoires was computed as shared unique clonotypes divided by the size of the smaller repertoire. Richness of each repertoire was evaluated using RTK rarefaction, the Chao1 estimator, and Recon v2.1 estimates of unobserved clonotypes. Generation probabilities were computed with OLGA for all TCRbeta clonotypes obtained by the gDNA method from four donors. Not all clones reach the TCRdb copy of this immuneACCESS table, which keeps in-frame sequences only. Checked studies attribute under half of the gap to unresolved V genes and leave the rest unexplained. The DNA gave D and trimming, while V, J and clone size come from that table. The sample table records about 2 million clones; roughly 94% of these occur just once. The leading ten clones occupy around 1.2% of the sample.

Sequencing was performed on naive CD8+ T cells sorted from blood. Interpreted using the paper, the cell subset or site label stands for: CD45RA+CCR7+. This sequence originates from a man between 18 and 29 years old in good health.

Here the CDR3 is given as CASRDGLAGGYEQFF. The nucleotide sequence is TGTGCCAGCAGGGACGGACTAGCGGGGGGGTATGAGCAGTTCTTC. The rearrangement combines TRBV6-5 with TRBJ2-1, and 15 bases in between align with TRBD2. From the cysteine up to the phenylalanine, the CDR3 has a length of 15 residues. The only DNA kept is the CDR3, 45 bases in frame from the first base. Per the germline V gene, MNHEY is the CDR1 and SVGAGI is the CDR2. V lost 6 bases and J lost 8 bases, and the count of bases not matched to a germline gene is 5.